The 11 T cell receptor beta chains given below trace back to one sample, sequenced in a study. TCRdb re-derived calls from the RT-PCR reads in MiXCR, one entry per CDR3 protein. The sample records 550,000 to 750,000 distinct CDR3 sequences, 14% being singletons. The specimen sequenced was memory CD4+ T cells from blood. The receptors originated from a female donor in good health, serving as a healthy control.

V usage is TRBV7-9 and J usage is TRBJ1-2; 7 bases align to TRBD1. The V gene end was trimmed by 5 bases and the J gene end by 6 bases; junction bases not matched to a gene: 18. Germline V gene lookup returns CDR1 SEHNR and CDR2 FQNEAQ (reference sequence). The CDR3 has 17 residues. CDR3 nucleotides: TGTGCCAGCAGCCGAGGACAATCAGCGGGAGGGGGCGATGGCTACACCTTC. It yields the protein CASSRGQSAGGGDGYTF. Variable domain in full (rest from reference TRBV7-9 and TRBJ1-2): DTGVSQNPRHKITKRGQNVTFRCDPISEHNRLYWYRQTLGQGPEFLTYFQNEAQLEKSRLLSDRFSAERPKGSFSTLEIQRTEQGDSAMYLCASSRGQSAGGGDGYTFGSGTRLTVV.

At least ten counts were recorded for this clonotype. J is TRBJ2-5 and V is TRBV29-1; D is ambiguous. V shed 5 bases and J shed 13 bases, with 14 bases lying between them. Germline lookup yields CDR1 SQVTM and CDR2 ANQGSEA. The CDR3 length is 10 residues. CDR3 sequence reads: CSVPESSGYF. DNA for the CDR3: TGCAGCGTTCCTGAATCCTCCGGGTACTTC.

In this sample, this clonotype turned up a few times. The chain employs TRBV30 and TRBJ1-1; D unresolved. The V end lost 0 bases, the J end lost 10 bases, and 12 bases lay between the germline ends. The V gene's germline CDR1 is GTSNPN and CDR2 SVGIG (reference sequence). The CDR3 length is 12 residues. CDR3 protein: CAWSVHKGSAFF. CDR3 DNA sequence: TGTGCCTGGAGTGTACATAAGGGTTCAGCTTTCTTT.

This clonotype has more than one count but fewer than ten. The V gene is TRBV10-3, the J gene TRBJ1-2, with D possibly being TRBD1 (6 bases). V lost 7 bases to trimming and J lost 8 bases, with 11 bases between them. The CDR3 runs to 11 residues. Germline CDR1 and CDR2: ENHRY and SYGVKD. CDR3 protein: CAITGAVGYTF. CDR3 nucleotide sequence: TGTGCCATCACAGGGGCGGTAGGCTACACCTTC.

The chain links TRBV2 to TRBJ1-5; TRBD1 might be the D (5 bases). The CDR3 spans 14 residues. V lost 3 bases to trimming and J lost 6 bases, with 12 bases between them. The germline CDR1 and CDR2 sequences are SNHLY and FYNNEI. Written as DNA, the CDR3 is TGTGCCAGCAGTGACAGGGATTTGGTTCAGCCCCAGCATTTT. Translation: CASSDRDLVQPQHF.

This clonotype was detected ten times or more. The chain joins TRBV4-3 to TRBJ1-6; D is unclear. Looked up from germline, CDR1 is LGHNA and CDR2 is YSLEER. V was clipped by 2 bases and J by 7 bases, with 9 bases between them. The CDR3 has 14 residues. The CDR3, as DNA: TGCGCCAGCAGCCAATGGTCCTCAAATTCACCCCTCCACTTT. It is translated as CASSQWSSNSPLHF.

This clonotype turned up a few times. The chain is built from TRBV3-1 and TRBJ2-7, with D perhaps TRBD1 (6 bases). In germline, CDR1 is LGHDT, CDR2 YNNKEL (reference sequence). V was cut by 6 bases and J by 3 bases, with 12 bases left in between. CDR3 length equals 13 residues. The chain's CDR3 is CASSYLQGYEQYF. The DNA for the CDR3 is TGTGCCAGCAGTTATCTACAGGGCTACGAGCAGTACTTC.

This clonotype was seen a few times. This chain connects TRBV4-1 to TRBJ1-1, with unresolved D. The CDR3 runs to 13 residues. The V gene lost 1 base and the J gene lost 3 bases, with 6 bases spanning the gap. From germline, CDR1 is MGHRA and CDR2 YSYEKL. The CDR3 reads CASSQALYTEAFF. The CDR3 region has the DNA TGCGCCAGCAGCCAAGCCCTATACACTGAAGCTTTCTTT.

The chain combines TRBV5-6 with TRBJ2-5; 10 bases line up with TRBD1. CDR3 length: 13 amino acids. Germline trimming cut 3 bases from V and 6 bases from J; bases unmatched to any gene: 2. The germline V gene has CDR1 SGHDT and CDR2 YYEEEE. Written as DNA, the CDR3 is TGTGCCAGCAGCTGGGACAGGGGCAAGACCCAGTACTTC. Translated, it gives CASSWDRGKTQYF.

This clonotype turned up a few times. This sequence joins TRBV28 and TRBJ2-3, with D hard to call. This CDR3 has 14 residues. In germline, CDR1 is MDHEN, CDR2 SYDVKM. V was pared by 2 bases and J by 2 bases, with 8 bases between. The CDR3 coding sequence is TGTGCCAGCAGTTTACCCTGGTCCACAGATACGCAGTATTTT. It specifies CASSLPWSTDTQYF.

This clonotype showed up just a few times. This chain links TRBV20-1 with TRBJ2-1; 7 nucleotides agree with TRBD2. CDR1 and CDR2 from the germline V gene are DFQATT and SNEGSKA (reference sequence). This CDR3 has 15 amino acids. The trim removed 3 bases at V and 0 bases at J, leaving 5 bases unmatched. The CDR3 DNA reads TGCAGTGCTAGGGGAGGGCTGATCTCCTACAATGAGCAGTTCTTC. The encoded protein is CSARGGLISYNEQFF.